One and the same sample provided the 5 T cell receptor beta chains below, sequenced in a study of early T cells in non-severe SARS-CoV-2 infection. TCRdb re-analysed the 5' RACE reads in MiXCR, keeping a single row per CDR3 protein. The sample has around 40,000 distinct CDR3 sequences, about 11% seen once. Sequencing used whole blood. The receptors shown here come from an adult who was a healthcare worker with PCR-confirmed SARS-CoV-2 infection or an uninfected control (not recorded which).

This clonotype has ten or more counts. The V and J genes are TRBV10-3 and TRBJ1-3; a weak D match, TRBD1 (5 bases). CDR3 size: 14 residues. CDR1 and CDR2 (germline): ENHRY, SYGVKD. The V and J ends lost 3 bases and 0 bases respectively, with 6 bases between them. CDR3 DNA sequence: TGTGCCATCAGTGACGGGACCTCTGGAAACACCATATATTTT. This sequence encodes CAISDGTSGNTIYF.

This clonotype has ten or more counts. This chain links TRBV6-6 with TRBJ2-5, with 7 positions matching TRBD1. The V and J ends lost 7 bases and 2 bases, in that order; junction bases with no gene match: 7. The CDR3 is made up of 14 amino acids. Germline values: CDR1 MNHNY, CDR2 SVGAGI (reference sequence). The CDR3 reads CASMSRTGQETQYF. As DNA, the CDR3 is TGTGCCAGCATGTCAAGGACAGGACAAGAGACCCAGTACTTC.

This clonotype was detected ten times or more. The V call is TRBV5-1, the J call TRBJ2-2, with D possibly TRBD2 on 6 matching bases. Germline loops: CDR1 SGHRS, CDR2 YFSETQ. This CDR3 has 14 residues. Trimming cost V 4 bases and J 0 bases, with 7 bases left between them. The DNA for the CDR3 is TGCGCCAGCAGCCGGGGGTCGAACACCGGGGAGCTGTTTTTT. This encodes CASSRGSNTGELFF.

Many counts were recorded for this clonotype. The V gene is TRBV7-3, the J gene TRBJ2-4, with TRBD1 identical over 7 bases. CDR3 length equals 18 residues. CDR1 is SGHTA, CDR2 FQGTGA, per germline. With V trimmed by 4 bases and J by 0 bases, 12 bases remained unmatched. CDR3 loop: CASSWADRQVLAKNIQYF. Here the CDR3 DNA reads TGTGCCAGCAGCTGGGCGGACAGGCAAGTTTTAGCCAAAAACATTCAGTACTTC.

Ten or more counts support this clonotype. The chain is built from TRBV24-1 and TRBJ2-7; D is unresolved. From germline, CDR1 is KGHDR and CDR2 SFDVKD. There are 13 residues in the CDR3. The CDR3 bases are TGTGCGACCGCGGACGGTGCCTCCTACGAGCAGTACTTC. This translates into CATADGASYEQYF.